This TCR beta chain was observed in a study of T cell responses to AZD1222 COVID-19 vaccine. Study-wide findings and caveats: At study baseline, merely five or six AZD1222 recipients were seropositive.

Note on this clone: Its matching antigen is unknown.

Measured with immunoSEQ multiplex PCR; TCRdb has only the in-frame clones, and not every one. The sample holds approximately 92,000 clones, 90% to 95% seen once. The CDR3 contains 14 residues. Germline V lookup: CDR1 MNHEY, CDR2 SVGAGI. V lost 7 bases and J 2 bases, leaving 13 bases between the germline ends. The source was peripheral blood, collected on day 0 of AZD1222 vaccination. The receptor comes from an adult in good health. This chain links TRBV6-5 with TRBJ2-3, with D tentatively TRBD1 (5 bases). This chain's CDR3 is CASTNTGSTDTQYF. The CDR3 DNA reads TGTGCCAGCACGAACACAGGTTCCACAGATACGCAGTATTTT.